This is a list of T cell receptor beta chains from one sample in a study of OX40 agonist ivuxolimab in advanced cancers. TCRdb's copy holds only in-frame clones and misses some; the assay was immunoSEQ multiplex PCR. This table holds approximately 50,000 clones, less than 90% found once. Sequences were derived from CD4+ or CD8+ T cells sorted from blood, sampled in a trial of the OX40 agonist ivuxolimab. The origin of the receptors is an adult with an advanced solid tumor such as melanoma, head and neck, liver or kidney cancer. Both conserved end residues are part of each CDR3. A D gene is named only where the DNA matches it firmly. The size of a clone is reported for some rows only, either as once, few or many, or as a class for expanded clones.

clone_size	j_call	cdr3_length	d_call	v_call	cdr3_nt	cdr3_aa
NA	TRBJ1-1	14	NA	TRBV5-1	TGCGCCAGCAGCTTAACTGGACTGAACACTGAAGCTTTCTTT	CASSLTGLNTEAFF
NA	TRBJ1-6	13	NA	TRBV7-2	TGTGCCAGCAGCTTAGGTGGGGGAACACCCCTCCACTTT	CASSLGGGTPLHF
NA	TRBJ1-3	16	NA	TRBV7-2	TGTGCCAGCAGCTTATACACGGGGAGCTCTGGAAACACCATATATTTT	CASSLYTGSSGNTIYF
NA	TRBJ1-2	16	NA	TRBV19	TGTGCCAGTAGGCCCCTCGAGAGGCAGGGACTATATGGCTACACCTTC	CASRPLERQGLYGYTF
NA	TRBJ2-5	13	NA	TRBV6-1	TGTGCCAGCAGCCCCAGTGGGCAGGAGACCCAGTACTTC	CASSPSGQETQYF
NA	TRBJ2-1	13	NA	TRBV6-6	TGTGCCAGCAGCGAACATTCCTACAATGAGCAGTTCTTC	CASSEHSYNEQFF
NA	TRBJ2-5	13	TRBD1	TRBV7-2	TGTGCCAGCAGCGTTGACAGGGGAGAGACCCAGTACTTC	CASSVDRGETQYF
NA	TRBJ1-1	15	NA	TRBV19	TGTGCCAGTAGTCTCTCCGGACACCTGAACACTGAAGCTTTCTTT	CASSLSGHLNTEAFF
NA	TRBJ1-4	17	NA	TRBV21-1	TGTGCCAGCAGCAAAAAGGGACAGGGAGGGAAGGGCGAAAAACTGTTTTTT	CASSKKGQGGKGEKLFF
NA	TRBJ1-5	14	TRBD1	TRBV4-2	TGTGCCAGCAGCCAGGCCCGACAGGGCGCGCCCCAGCATTTT	CASSQARQGAPQHF
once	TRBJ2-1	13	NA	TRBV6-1	TGTGCCAGCAGTGGGGACTGGTGGGGTGAGCAGTTCTTC	CASSGDWWGEQFF
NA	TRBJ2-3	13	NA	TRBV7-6	TGTGCCAGCAGCTTAGGCCAGCCAGATACGCAGTATTTT	CASSLGQPDTQYF
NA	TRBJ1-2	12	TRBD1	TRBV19	TGTGCCTCAAGACAGGGGAGCTATGGCTACACCTTC	CASRQGSYGYTF
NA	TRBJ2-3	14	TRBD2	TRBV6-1	TGTGCCAGCCAGGGACTAGCGCAGACAGATACGCAGTATTTT	CASQGLAQTDTQYF
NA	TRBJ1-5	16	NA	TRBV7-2	TGTGCCAGCAGCTTAGACGGCCCAGGGCCGGGGCAGCCCCAGCATTTT	CASSLDGPGPGQPQHF
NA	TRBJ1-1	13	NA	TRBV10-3	TGTGCCATCAGTGGCTATCCGGACACTGAAGCTTTCTTT	CAISGYPDTEAFF
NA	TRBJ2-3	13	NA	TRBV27	TGTGCCAGCAGTTTGCGTAGGGAACATACGCAGTATTTT	CASSLRREHTQYF
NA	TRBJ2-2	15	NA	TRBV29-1	TGCAGCCTACTAGACATGGCCGAAATAGCGGGGGAGCTGTTTTTT	CSLLDMAEIAGELFF
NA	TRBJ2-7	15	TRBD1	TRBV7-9	TGTGCCAGCAGCTTGACAGACAGGGGATTACGAAAGCAGTACTTC	CASSLTDRGLRKQYF
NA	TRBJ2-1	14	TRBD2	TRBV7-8	TGTGCCAGCAGCCAGGGACTAGCCTACAATGAGCAGTTCTTC	CASSQGLAYNEQFF
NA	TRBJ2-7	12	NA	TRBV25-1	TGTGCCAGCAGTGAGGAGCCTTACGAGCAGTACTTC	CASSEEPYEQYF
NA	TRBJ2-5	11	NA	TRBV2	TGTGCCAGCACCATCAAAGAGACCCAGTACTTC	CASTIKETQYF
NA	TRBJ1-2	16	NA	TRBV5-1	TGCGCCAGCAGCTTGACAGGAGAATTAGCTAACTATGGCTACACCTTC	CASSLTGELANYGYTF
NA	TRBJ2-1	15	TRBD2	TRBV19	TGTGCCAGTAGTCTTGGACTAGGTTACAAAAATGAGCAGTTCTTC	CASSLGLGYKNEQFF
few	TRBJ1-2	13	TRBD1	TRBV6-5	TGTGCCAGCAGAGAGACAGGGTTCTATGGCTACACCTTC	CASRETGFYGYTF
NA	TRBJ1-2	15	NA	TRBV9	TGTGCCAGCAGCGTAGGGGGATTTGATAACTATGGCTACACCTTC	CASSVGGFDNYGYTF